The rows below give T cell receptor beta chains drawn from one sample of a study of T cell repertoires in cytomegalovirus infection. TCRdb called the reads again in MiXCR, with one record for every CDR3 protein. Here the sample spans about 260,000 distinct CDR3 sequences, approximately 14% being singletons. The material sequenced was PBMCs. These receptors came from a human donor in good health (CMV status not recorded). Some clones in this sample may be carry-over from other donors' samples. CDR3s include the opening cysteine and the closing phenylalanine or tryptophan.

TRBJ1-4	TRBV7-9	CASVRGHGEKLFF
TRBJ1-1	TRBV7-9	CASSLGAVTRDTEAFF
TRBJ1-3	TRBV28	CASSRGERAGNTIYF
TRBJ2-1	TRBV6-2/TRBV6-3	CASTTDYYNEQFF
TRBJ1-1	TRBV20-1	CSARTTGFTEAFF
TRBJ1-6	TRBV20-1	CSARIRNLPNSPLHF
TRBJ2-1	TRBV24-1	CATSDRRGGGLNEQFF
TRBJ2-2	TRBV2	CASSDSPGAGELFF
TRBJ2-7	TRBV6-5	CASSYSGLGSYEQYF
TRBJ2-4	TRBV5-4	CASSRPTGENIQYF
TRBJ2-7	TRBV12-3/TRBV12-4	CASSSLETRLGEQYF
TRBJ2-5	TRBV7-2	CASSLASGRVETQYF
TRBJ2-7	TRBV28	CASVGAGPSYEQYF
TRBJ1-1	TRBV12-3/TRBV12-4	CASITYTEAFF
TRBJ1-1	TRBV5-6	CASRQFGTGGTEAFF
TRBJ2-7	TRBV12-3/TRBV12-4	CASSLRDPPHEQYF
TRBJ2-7	TRBV7-2	CASSLQRATGGSSYEQYF
TRBJ1-1	TRBV6-6	CASSYRQGGTEAFF
TRBJ1-1	TRBV7-8	CASRIIGGGGEAFF
TRBJ1-1	TRBV28	CASSLRGRNAFF